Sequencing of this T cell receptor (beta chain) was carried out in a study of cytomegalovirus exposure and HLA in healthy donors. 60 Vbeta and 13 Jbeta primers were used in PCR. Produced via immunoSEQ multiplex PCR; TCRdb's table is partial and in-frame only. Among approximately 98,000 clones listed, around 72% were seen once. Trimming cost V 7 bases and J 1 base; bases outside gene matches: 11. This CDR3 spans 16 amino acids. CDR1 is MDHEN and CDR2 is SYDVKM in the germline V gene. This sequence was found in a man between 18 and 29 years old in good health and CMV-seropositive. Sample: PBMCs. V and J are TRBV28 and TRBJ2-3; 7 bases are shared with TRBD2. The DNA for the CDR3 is TGTGCCAGCACCGCTGGGGGGGGGTGGGGCACAGATACGCAGTATTTT. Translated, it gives CASTAGGGWGTDTQYF. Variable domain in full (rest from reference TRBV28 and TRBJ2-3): DVKVTQSSRYLVKRTGEKVFLECVQDMDHENMFWYRQDPGLGLRLIYFSYDVKMKEKGDIPEGYSVSREKKERFSLILESASTNQTSMYLCASTAGGGWGTDTQYFGPGTRLTVL.